Below are 6 T cell receptor beta chains sequenced from a single sample in a study of T cells in women clearing cervical HPV infection. Profiling relied on immunoSEQ multiplex PCR, and the TCRdb table lists in-frame clones only, not all of them. Its clone listing holds about 31,000 clones. The sequenced sample was blood buffy coat. The receptor source for this set is a woman between 18 and 69 years old with a cervical HPV16 infection that either progressed to CIN3+ or cleared (not recorded which).

CDR3 DNA, as far as it was read: TGTGCCAGCAGCCGACGGGGGGTCGGCAATCAGCCC. This codes for CASSRRGVGNQP. In full, the CDR3 is CASSRRGVGNQPQHF. The rearrangement links TRBV28 to TRBJ1-5; D is possibly TRBD1 (5 bases). The read comes to an end 3 residues before the CDR3 does, leaving the germline J gene to fill in the end. Trimming removed 6 bases from V and 2 bases from J, with 14 bases in between. CDR3 length: 15 residues. The V gene's germline CDR1 is MDHEN and CDR2 SYDVKM.

Points on this clone: Coverage ceases 3 residues before the CDR3 finishes, and the germline J gene fills in the end. The rearrangement uses TRBV18 and TRBJ1-6, with D unclear. Trimming took 3 bases from V and 4 from J, leaving 10 bases between them. This CDR3 contains 15 residues. CDR1 KGHSH and CDR2 LQKENI come from the germline V gene. CDR3 DNA (partial): TGTGCCAGCTCACCCAGTAAGAATTATAATTCACCC. This encodes CASSPSKNYNSP. The whole CDR3 reads CASSPSKNYNSPLHF.

Comment on this clone: The read comes to an end 3 residues before the CDR3 does, leaving the germline J gene to fill in the end. The genes are TRBV18 and TRBJ2-3, with 9 bases fitting TRBD1. Germline CDR1 reads KGHSH; CDR2 reads LQKENI. The CDR3 contains 15 residues. CDR3 amino acids: CASSPGTGLQETQYF. The CDR3 DNA, read in part, is TGTGCCAGCTCACCAGGGACAGGGCTACAAGAGACG.

On this clone itself: The read gets to within 3 residues of the CDR3 end, and the germline J gene fills in the rest. V usage is TRBV18 and J usage is TRBJ1-1; possibly TRBD1 for D (5 bases). Germline CDR1 is KGHSH and CDR2 is LQKENI. The CDR3 consists of 15 residues. Trimming cost V 4 bases and J 0 bases, with 12 bases left between them. The CDR3 bases that were read are TGTGCCAGCTCACAAGGCGGCAGGGTGAACACTGAA. Protein: CASSQGGRVNTE. The full CDR3 protein reads CASSQGGRVNTEAFF. Full variable domain (remainder filled in from reference TRBV18 and TRBJ1-1): NAGVMQNPRHLVRRRGQEARLRCSPMKGHSHVYWYRQLPEEGLKFMVYLQKENIIDESGMPKERFSAEFPKEGPSILRIQQVVRGDSAAYFCASSQGGRVNTEAFFGQGTRLTVV.

Of note for this clone: Read data end 3 residues before the CDR3 end; the end is taken from the germline J gene. This chain uses TRBV3-1 (or the pseudogene TRBV3-2) with TRBJ2-5; weak D call: TRBD2 (8 bases). Germline-derived CDR1 and CDR2 are LGHDT and YNNKEL (reference sequence). V lost 1 base and J lost 2, with 26 bases in between. CDR3 length equals 20 residues. The sequenced part of the CDR3 DNA is TGTGCCAGCAGCCAAGCGTCCGGTGGGACAGCGGGGGACTCGCAAGAGACC. It translates to CASSQASGGTAGDSQET. The CDR3 as a whole reads CASSQASGGTAGDSQETQYF.

As to this clone: The read stops 3 residues short of the end of the CDR3; the missing end is completed from the germline J gene. The chain carries TRBV20-1 and TRBJ2-1, with 10 bases fitting TRBD2. Unmatched junction bases numbered 3, after V lost 6 bases and J lost 4 bases. Germline-derived CDR1 and CDR2 are DFQATT and SNEGSKA (reference sequence). This CDR3 is 13 amino acids long. The CDR3 here is CSAKAGGYNEQFF. Partial CDR3 DNA: TGCAGTGCCAAAGCGGGGGGGTACAATGAG.